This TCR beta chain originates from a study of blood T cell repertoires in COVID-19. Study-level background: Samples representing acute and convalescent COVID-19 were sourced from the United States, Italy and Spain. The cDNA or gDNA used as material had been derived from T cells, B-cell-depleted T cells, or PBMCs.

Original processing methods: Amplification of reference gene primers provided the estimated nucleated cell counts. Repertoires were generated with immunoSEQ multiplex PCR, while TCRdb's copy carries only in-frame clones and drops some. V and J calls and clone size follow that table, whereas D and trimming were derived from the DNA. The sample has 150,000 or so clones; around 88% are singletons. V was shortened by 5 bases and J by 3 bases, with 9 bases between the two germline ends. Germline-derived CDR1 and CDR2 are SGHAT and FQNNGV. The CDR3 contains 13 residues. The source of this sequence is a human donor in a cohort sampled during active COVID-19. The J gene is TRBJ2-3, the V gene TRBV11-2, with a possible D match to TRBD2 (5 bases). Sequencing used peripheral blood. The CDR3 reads CASSPGWTDTQYF. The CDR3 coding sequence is TGTGCCAGCAGCCCGGGGTGGACAGATACGCAGTATTTT.